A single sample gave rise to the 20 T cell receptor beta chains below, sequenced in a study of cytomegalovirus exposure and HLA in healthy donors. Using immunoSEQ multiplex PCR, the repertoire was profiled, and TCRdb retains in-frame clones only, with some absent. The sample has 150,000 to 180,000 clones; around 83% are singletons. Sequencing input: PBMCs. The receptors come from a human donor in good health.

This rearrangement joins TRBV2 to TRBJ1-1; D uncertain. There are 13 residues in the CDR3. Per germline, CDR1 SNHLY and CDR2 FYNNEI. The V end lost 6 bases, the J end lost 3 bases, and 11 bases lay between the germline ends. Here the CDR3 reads CASRFAVYTEAFF. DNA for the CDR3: TGTGCCAGCAGGTTTGCAGTCTACACTGAAGCTTTCTTT.

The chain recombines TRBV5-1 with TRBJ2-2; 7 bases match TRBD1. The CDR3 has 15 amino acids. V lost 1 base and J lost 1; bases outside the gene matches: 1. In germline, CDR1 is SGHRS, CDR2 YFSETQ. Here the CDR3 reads CASSLRQGNTGELFF. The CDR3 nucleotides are TGCGCCAGCAGCTTGAGACAGGGGAACACCGGGGAGCTGTTTTTT.

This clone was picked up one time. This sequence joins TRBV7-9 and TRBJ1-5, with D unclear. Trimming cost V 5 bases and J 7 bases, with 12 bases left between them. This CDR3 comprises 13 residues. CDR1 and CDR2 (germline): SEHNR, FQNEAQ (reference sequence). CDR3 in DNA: TGTGCCAGCAGCGCTAACGGAGTCCAGCCCCAGCATTTT. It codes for CASSANGVQPQHF.

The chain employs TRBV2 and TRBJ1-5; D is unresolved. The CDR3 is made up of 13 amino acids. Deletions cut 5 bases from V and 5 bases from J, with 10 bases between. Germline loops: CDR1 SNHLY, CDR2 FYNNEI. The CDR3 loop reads CASSLGRYQPQHF. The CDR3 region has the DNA TGTGCCAGCAGTCTGGGCAGATATCAGCCCCAGCATTTT. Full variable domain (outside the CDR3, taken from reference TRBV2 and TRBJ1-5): EPEVTQTPSHQVTQMGQEVILRCVPISNHLYFYWYRQILGQKVEFLVSFYNNEISEKSEIFDDQFSVERPDGSNFTLKIRSTKLEDSAMYFCASSLGRYQPQHFGDGTRLSIL.

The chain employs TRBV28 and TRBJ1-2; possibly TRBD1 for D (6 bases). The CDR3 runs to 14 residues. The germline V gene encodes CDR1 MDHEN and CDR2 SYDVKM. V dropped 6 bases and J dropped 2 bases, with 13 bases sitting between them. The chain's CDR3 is CASRHTGKNYGYTF. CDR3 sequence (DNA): TGTGCCAGCAGACACACAGGGAAAAACTATGGCTACACCTTC.

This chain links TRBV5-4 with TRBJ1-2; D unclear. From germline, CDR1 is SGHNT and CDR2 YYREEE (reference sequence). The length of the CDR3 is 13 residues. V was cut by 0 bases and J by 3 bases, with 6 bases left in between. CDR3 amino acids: CASSLGGDYGYTF. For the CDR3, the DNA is TGTGCCAGCAGCTTGGGTGGAGACTATGGCTACACCTTC.

The CDR3 loop is CASSGTRGANVLTF. The CDR3, as DNA: TGTGCCAGCAGCGGGACACGCGGGGCCAACGTCCTGACTTTC. The chain employs TRBV7-2 and TRBJ2-6; a weak D match, TRBD1 (6 bases). The CDR3 runs to 14 residues. Trimming removed 5 bases from V and 4 bases from J, with 9 bases in between. The germline V gene encodes CDR1 SGHTA and CDR2 FQGNSA.

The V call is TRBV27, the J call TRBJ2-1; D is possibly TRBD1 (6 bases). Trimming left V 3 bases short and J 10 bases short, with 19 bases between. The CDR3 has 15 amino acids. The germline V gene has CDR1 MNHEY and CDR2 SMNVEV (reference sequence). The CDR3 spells CASSFKQGTINEQFF. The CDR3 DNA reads TGTGCCAGCAGTTTCAAACAGGGTACCATAAACGAGCAGTTCTTC.

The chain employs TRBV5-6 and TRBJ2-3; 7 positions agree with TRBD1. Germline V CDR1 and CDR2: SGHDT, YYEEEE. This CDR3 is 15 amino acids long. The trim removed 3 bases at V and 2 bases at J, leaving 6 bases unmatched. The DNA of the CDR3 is TGTGCCAGCAGCTCCCCCGGGACAGACACAGATACGCAGTATTTT. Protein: CASSSPGTDTDTQYF. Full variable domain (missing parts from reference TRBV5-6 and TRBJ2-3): DAGVTQSPTHLIKTRGQQVTLRCSPKSGHDTVSWYQQALGQGPQFIFQYYEEEERQRGNFPDRFSGHQFPNYSSELNVNALLLGDSALYLCASSSPGTDTDTQYFGPGTRLTVL.

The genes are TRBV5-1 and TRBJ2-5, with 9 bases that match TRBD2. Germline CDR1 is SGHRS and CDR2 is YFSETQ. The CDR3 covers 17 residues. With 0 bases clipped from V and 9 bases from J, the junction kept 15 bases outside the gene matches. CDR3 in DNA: TGCGCCAGCAGCTTGGGGCTAGCGGGACCGGATGGTTTGTCCCAGTACTTC. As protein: CASSLGLAGPDGLSQYF. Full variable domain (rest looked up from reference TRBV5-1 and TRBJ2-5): KAGVTQTPRYLIKTRGQQVTLSCSPISGHRSVSWYQQTPGQGLQFLFEYFSETQRNKGNFPGRFSGRQFSNSRSEMNVSTLELGDSALYLCASSLGLAGPDGLSQYFGPGTRLLVL.

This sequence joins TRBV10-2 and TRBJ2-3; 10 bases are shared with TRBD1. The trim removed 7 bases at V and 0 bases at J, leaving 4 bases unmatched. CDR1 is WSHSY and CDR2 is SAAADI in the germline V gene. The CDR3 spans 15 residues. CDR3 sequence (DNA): TGCGCCAGCATGCGACAGGGGGCAAGCACAGATACGCAGTATTTT. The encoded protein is CASMRQGASTDTQYF.

CDR3 sequence (DNA): TGCGCCAGCAGCCAGAGAGGGGGCGGCACTGAAGCTTTCTTT. This translates into CASSQRGGGTEAFF. This chain connects TRBV4-1 to TRBJ1-1, with TRBD1 matching 7 bases. The CDR3 runs to 14 residues. The V and J ends lost 3 bases and 4 bases, in that order; junction bases with no gene match: 5. Germline V lookup: CDR1 MGHRA, CDR2 YSYEKL.

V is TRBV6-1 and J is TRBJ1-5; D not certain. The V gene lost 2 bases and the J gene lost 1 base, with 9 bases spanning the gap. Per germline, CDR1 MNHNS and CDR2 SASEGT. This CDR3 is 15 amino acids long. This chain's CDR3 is CASSERRGSNQPQHF. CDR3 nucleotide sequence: TGTGCCAGCAGTGAAAGACGAGGAAGCAATCAGCCCCAGCATTTT.

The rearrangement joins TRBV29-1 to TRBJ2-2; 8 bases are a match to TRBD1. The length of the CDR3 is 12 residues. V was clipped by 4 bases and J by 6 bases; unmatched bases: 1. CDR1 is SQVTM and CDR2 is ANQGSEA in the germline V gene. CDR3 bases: TGCAGCGTTGCAGGGGGCCCCGGGGAGCTGTTTTTT. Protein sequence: CSVAGGPGELFF.

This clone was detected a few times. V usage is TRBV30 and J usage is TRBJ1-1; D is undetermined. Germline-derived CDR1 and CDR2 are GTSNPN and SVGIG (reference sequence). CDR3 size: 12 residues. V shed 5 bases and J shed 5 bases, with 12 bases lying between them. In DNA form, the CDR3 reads TGTGCCTGGTCTGGCGGCTGGACTGAAGCTTTCTTT. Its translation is CAWSGGWTEAFF.

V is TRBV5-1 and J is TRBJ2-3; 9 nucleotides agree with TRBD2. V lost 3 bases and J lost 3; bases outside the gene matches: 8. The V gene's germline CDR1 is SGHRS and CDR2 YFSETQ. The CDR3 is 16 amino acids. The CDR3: CASSSLAGASTDTQYF. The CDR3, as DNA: TGCGCCAGCAGCTCATTAGCGGGAGCTTCGACAGATACGCAGTATTTT.

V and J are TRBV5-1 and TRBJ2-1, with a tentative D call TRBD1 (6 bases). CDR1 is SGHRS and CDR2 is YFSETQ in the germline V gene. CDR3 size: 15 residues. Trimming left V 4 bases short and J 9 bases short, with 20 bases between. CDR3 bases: TGCGCCAGCAGCATGTCAGTGGGGGCCTCTGGTGAGCAGTTCTTC. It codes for CASSMSVGASGEQFF.

The CDR3: CASSPREDWHEQYF. In DNA form, the CDR3 reads TGCGCCAGCAGCCCCCGGGAGGACTGGCACGAGCAGTACTTC. The J gene is TRBJ2-7, the V gene TRBV5-1; 7 positions agree with TRBD2. Germline V lookup: CDR1 SGHRS, CDR2 YFSETQ. This CDR3 spans 14 amino acids. V lost 4 bases and J lost 5; bases outside the gene matches: 9. Variable domain in full (rest from reference TRBV5-1 and TRBJ2-7): KAGVTQTPRYLIKTRGQQVTLSCSPISGHRSVSWYQQTPGQGLQFLFEYFSETQRNKGNFPGRFSGRQFSNSRSEMNVSTLELGDSALYLCASSPREDWHEQYFGPGTRLTVT.

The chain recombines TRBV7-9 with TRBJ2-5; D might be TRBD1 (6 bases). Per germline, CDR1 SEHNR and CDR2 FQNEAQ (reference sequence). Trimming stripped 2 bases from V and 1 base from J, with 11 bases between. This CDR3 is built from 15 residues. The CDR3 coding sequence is TGTGCCAGCAGCTTATCAGGGGTTTCCCAAGAGACCCAGTACTTC. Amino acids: CASSLSGVSQETQYF.

The CDR3 bases are TGCGCCAGCAGCTGGACAATTCGCTCTGGAAACACCATATATTTT. Protein sequence: CASSWTIRSGNTIYF. The chain links TRBV5-1 to TRBJ1-3, with D possibly matching TRBD1 (5 bases). The V and J ends lost 3 bases and 0 bases respectively, with 10 bases between them. The CDR3 covers 15 residues. Germline CDR1 and CDR2: SGHRS and YFSETQ.